These T cell receptor beta chains were read from a single sample in a study of chemoradiotherapy in HPV16-positive cancers. Profiled with immunoSEQ multiplex PCR; TCRdb holds only in-frame clones, not every one. The table shows around 7,000 clones, with about four fifths occurring only once. The sample here was tumor tissue, taken from a patient who underwent chemoradiotherapy. These receptors were collected from a human donor with HPV-associated anogenital cancer. CDR3s include the opening cysteine and the closing phenylalanine or tryptophan. The order of the fields is D gene, V gene, J gene, clone size, CDR3 DNA, CDR3 protein. D genes are given only for firm matches. A row's size may be missing; if present it is once, few, many or a size class.

d_gene: NA; v_gene: TRBV25-1; j_gene: TRBJ2-7; abundance: NA; CDR3nt: TGTGCCAGCAGTTTCACAGACTCCTACGAGCAGTACTTC; CDR3aa: CASSFTDSYEQYF
d_gene: NA; v_gene: TRBV19; j_gene: TRBJ1-5; abundance: NA; CDR3nt: TGTGCCAGTAGTATTAAGTGGTTCCAGCCCCAGCATTTT; CDR3aa: CASSIKWFQPQHF
d_gene: TRBD1; v_gene: TRBV19; j_gene: TRBJ1-2; abundance: few; CDR3nt: TGTGCCAGTAGTATTGGACAGGGGGTTACCCTCTATGGCTACACCTTC; CDR3aa: CASSIGQGVTLYGYTF
d_gene: TRBD2; v_gene: TRBV7-2; j_gene: TRBJ2-5; abundance: NA; CDR3nt: TGTGCCAGCAGCTTAGTTGGTAGCGGGGGGGCCTTAGAGACCCAGTACTTC; CDR3aa: CASSLVGSGGALETQYF
d_gene: NA; v_gene: TRBV2; j_gene: TRBJ1-1; abundance: NA; CDR3nt: TGTGCCAGCAGTGAAGCGGGGGACCGCACTGAAGCTTTCTTT; CDR3aa: CASSEAGDRTEAFF
d_gene: NA; v_gene: TRBV10-3; j_gene: TRBJ1-3; abundance: NA; CDR3nt: TGTGCCATCGGGGACGGGACCGGTCCTGGAAACACCATATATTTT; CDR3aa: CAIGDGTGPGNTIYF
d_gene: NA; v_gene: TRBV10-2; j_gene: TRBJ1-2; abundance: NA; CDR3nt: TGCGCCAGCAGTGAACGATCGGGCTATGGCTACACCTTC; CDR3aa: CASSERSGYGYTF
d_gene: TRBD1; v_gene: TRBV5-1; j_gene: TRBJ2-2; abundance: NA; CDR3nt: TGCGCCAGCAGTCCTGGCCCAGGGACAGCGAACACCGGGGAGCTGTTTTTT; CDR3aa: CASSPGPGTANTGELFF
d_gene: TRBD2; v_gene: TRBV6-6; j_gene: TRBJ2-5; abundance: NA; CDR3nt: TGTGCCAGCAGCAAAGAAGGACTAGATCAAGAGACCCAGTACTTC; CDR3aa: CASSKEGLDQETQYF
d_gene: TRBD1; v_gene: TRBV19; j_gene: TRBJ2-3; abundance: NA; CDR3nt: TGTGCCAGTAGTATTGGCCGGACAGGCCAAGATACGCAGTATTTT; CDR3aa: CASSIGRTGQDTQYF
d_gene: TRBD1; v_gene: TRBV10-2; j_gene: TRBJ1-5; abundance: few; CDR3nt: TGCGCCAGCAGTATAACAGGGGATCAGCCCCAGCATTTT; CDR3aa: CASSITGDQPQHF
d_gene: NA; v_gene: TRBV29-1; j_gene: TRBJ2-7; abundance: NA; CDR3nt: TGCAGCGTCCTTCCTAACTCAGTCGGGGAAACCTACGAGCAGTACTTC; CDR3aa: CSVLPNSVGETYEQYF
d_gene: TRBD1; v_gene: TRBV4-2; j_gene: TRBJ2-6; abundance: NA; CDR3nt: TGTGCCAGCAGCGCCCAGGGGGCCGCTTCTGGGGCCAACGTCCTGACTTTC; CDR3aa: CASSAQGAASGANVLTF
d_gene: NA; v_gene: TRBV5-1; j_gene: TRBJ1-5; abundance: NA; CDR3nt: TGCGCCAGCAGCTTAGGAGAAGGCGGCGGGAATCAGCCCCAGCATTTT; CDR3aa: CASSLGEGGGNQPQHF
d_gene: NA; v_gene: TRBV6-1; j_gene: TRBJ1-1; abundance: NA; CDR3nt: TGTGCCAGCAGTGAAGGCAGTCCACAGGGACGAAGGATGAACACTGAAGCTTTCTTT; CDR3aa: CASSEGSPQGRRMNTEAFF
d_gene: NA; v_gene: TRBV29-1; j_gene: TRBJ2-1; abundance: once; CDR3nt: TGCAGCGTTGATGGCAGGGACAATGAGCAGTTCTTC; CDR3aa: CSVDGRDNEQFF
d_gene: TRBD2; v_gene: TRBV9; j_gene: TRBJ2-3; abundance: NA; CDR3nt: TGTGCCAGCAGCGCTCAAGCGGGGGGCACAGATACGCAGTATTTT; CDR3aa: CASSAQAGGTDTQYF
d_gene: TRBD1; v_gene: TRBV18; j_gene: TRBJ1-6; abundance: NA; CDR3nt: TGTGCCAGCTCGGAGGACAGGGTAAATTCACCCCTCCACTTT; CDR3aa: CASSEDRVNSPLHF
d_gene: TRBD2; v_gene: TRBV5-1; j_gene: TRBJ2-1; abundance: NA; CDR3nt: TGCGCCAGCAGCAGAGCGGGGGCATACAATGAGCAGTTCTTC; CDR3aa: CASSRAGAYNEQFF
d_gene: TRBD2; v_gene: TRBV10-3; j_gene: TRBJ2-2; abundance: NA; CDR3nt: TGTGCCGTACGCGCGGGGGAGAACACCGGGGAGCTGTTTTTT; CDR3aa: CAVRAGENTGELFF
d_gene: TRBD2; v_gene: TRBV9; j_gene: TRBJ2-1; abundance: NA; CDR3nt: TGTGCCAGCAGCGTTCGAGCGGGGGGGCCCGATGAGCAGTTCTTC; CDR3aa: CASSVRAGGPDEQFF
d_gene: TRBD1; v_gene: TRBV10-3; j_gene: TRBJ1-1; abundance: NA; CDR3nt: TGTGCCATCAGTGGAGGGCAGGGACAGGGGGCTGAAGCTTTCTTT; CDR3aa: CAISGGQGQGAEAFF
d_gene: NA; v_gene: TRBV30; j_gene: TRBJ1-1; abundance: NA; CDR3nt: TGTGCCTGGAGTGGGGAACAGGGAACTGAAGCTTTCTTT; CDR3aa: CAWSGEQGTEAFF
d_gene: NA; v_gene: TRBV7-9; j_gene: TRBJ2-3; abundance: NA; CDR3nt: TGTGCCAGCAGCTTAGGAAGTCCTAGCACAGATACGCAGTATTTT; CDR3aa: CASSLGSPSTDTQYF
d_gene: NA; v_gene: TRBV27; j_gene: TRBJ2-3; abundance: NA; CDR3nt: TGTGCCAGCGCGCGAGTCGCCTCTAGCACAGATACGCAGTATTTT; CDR3aa: CASARVASSTDTQYF
d_gene: TRBD2; v_gene: TRBV7-2; j_gene: TRBJ2-5; abundance: NA; CDR3nt: TGTGCCAGCAGCTTTACTAGCGGTCAAGAGACCCAGTACTTC; CDR3aa: CASSFTSGQETQYF
d_gene: TRBD1; v_gene: TRBV7-9; j_gene: TRBJ1-1; abundance: few; CDR3nt: TGTGCCAGCAGCCTATCGGGAGGGATGGACAGGCGAACTGAAGCTTTCTTT; CDR3aa: CASSLSGGMDRRTEAFF
d_gene: NA; v_gene: TRBV6-6; j_gene: TRBJ1-2; abundance: NA; CDR3nt: TGTGCCAGCATCGGACCCTCCTCTAACTATGGCTACACCTTC; CDR3aa: CASIGPSSNYGYTF
d_gene: TRBD1; v_gene: TRBV5-8; j_gene: TRBJ2-5; abundance: once; CDR3nt: TGTGCCAGCAGCCTCCGGGACAGGGGGTCCCGCGGAGAGACCCAGTACTTC; CDR3aa: CASSLRDRGSRGETQYF
d_gene: NA; v_gene: TRBV29-1; j_gene: TRBJ2-5; abundance: NA; CDR3nt: TGCAGCGTTGTGGTACTTCAAGAGACCCAGTACTTC; CDR3aa: CSVVVLQETQYF
d_gene: NA; v_gene: TRBV2; j_gene: TRBJ2-6; abundance: NA; CDR3nt: TGTGCCAGCTCGTCGACTGGGGCCAACGTCCTGACTTTC; CDR3aa: CASSSTGANVLTF
d_gene: NA; v_gene: TRBV6-5; j_gene: TRBJ2-2; abundance: few; CDR3nt: TGTGCCAGCAGATTGGGGACCGGGGAGCTGTTTTTT; CDR3aa: CASRLGTGELFF
d_gene: TRBD1; v_gene: TRBV19; j_gene: TRBJ2-6; abundance: NA; CDR3nt: TGTGCCAGTAATCGCCCAGGGGGTCTTTCTGGGGCCAACGTCCTGACTTTC; CDR3aa: CASNRPGGLSGANVLTF
d_gene: NA; v_gene: TRBV11-1; j_gene: TRBJ2-6; abundance: NA; CDR3nt: TGTGCCAGCAGCCGACTGGGCTTTGGGGCCAACGTCCTGACTTTC; CDR3aa: CASSRLGFGANVLTF
d_gene: NA; v_gene: TRBV2; j_gene: TRBJ2-2; abundance: NA; CDR3nt: TGTGCCAGCTCTTCTCAGAGCCGTTCAGGCACCGGGGAGCTGTTTTTT; CDR3aa: CASSSQSRSGTGELFF
d_gene: NA; v_gene: TRBV9; j_gene: TRBJ1-2; abundance: NA; CDR3nt: TGTGCCAGCAGCGCCTCTTACAGGCCAGATGGGTATGGCTACACCTTC; CDR3aa: CASSASYRPDGYGYTF
d_gene: NA; v_gene: TRBV19; j_gene: TRBJ1-1; abundance: NA; CDR3nt: TGTGCCAGTACCTCCCTCGGCGGGGCCAAGAACACTGAAGCTTTCTTT; CDR3aa: CASTSLGGAKNTEAFF
d_gene: TRBD1; v_gene: TRBV4-1; j_gene: TRBJ1-1; abundance: NA; CDR3nt: TGCGCCAGCCGACTAAGGATCCCTACTGGACAGGGACCTGAAGCTTTCTTT; CDR3aa: CASRLRIPTGQGPEAFF
d_gene: TRBD1; v_gene: TRBV5-1; j_gene: TRBJ2-3; abundance: NA; CDR3nt: TGCGCCAGCAGCTTGGAAACAGGGGGCGGTACGCAGTATTTT; CDR3aa: CASSLETGGGTQYF
d_gene: TRBD1; v_gene: TRBV27; j_gene: TRBJ1-6; abundance: NA; CDR3nt: TGTGCCAGCAGTTTAGATCCGGGACAGGGGGCGAGAGGGGATAATTCACCCCTCCACTTT; CDR3aa: CASSLDPGQGARGDNSPLHF
d_gene: TRBD2; v_gene: TRBV5-6; j_gene: TRBJ2-3; abundance: few; CDR3nt: TGTGCCAGCAGCACGACTAGCGGCACAGATACGCAGTATTTT; CDR3aa: CASSTTSGTDTQYF
d_gene: NA; v_gene: TRBV6-5; j_gene: TRBJ2-3; abundance: NA; CDR3nt: TGTGCCAGCAGGCGGGACTCCACAGATACGCAGTATTTT; CDR3aa: CASRRDSTDTQYF
d_gene: NA; v_gene: TRBV6-5; j_gene: TRBJ2-7; abundance: NA; CDR3nt: TGTGCCAGCAGCCCATTACTACGCCCACACGAGCAGTACTTC; CDR3aa: CASSPLLRPHEQYF
d_gene: NA; v_gene: TRBV6-1; j_gene: TRBJ1-2; abundance: NA; CDR3nt: TGTGCCAGCAGTGAGACAGACAGGTACTATGGCTACACCTTC; CDR3aa: CASSETDRYYGYTF
d_gene: NA; v_gene: TRBV19; j_gene: TRBJ1-2; abundance: medium-sized; CDR3nt: TGTGCCAGTACCTTTCAACTATCCGGGACCGCTAAATACACCTTC; CDR3aa: CASTFQLSGTAKYTF
d_gene: NA; v_gene: TRBV6-4; j_gene: TRBJ2-3; abundance: NA; CDR3nt: TGTGCCAGCAGTGACCTGGGGGGGCCTAGCACAGATACGCAGTATTTT; CDR3aa: CASSDLGGPSTDTQYF
d_gene: NA; v_gene: TRBV9; j_gene: TRBJ2-3; abundance: NA; CDR3nt: TGTGCCAGCAGCGTACTTGTGGGGGTTTCCTCAGATACGCAGTATTTT; CDR3aa: CASSVLVGVSSDTQYF
d_gene: NA; v_gene: TRBV13; j_gene: TRBJ1-2; abundance: NA; CDR3nt: TGTGCCAGCAGCTTTCTTTCTAGCGGGTCGGCGGTTCCGGGAAGTAACTATGGCTACACCTTC; CDR3aa: CASSFLSSGSAVPGSNYGYTF
d_gene: NA; v_gene: TRBV21-1; j_gene: TRBJ2-7; abundance: NA; CDR3nt: TGTGCCAGCGCCGGGACAGGGGGTCTCTACGAGCAGTACTTC; CDR3aa: CASAGTGGLYEQYF
d_gene: TRBD1; v_gene: TRBV2; j_gene: TRBJ2-5; abundance: NA; CDR3nt: TGTGCCAGCAGTGGGGACAGGGGGCAGGAGACCCAGTACTTC; CDR3aa: CASSGDRGQETQYF
d_gene: NA; v_gene: TRBV11-2; j_gene: TRBJ2-7; abundance: once; CDR3nt: TGTGCCAGCAGATTAGGACTGGGGGAGCCCTACGAGCAGTACTTC; CDR3aa: CASRLGLGEPYEQYF
d_gene: NA; v_gene: TRBV27; j_gene: TRBJ2-2; abundance: NA; CDR3nt: TGTGCCAGCAGGGGTCCGAACACCGGGGAGCTGTTTTTT; CDR3aa: CASRGPNTGELFF
d_gene: NA; v_gene: TRBV6-1; j_gene: TRBJ1-2; abundance: NA; CDR3nt: TGTGCCAGCAGTGAAAGTCAGGGGTATGGCTACACCTTC; CDR3aa: CASSESQGYGYTF
d_gene: TRBD2; v_gene: TRBV5-5; j_gene: TRBJ2-1; abundance: NA; CDR3nt: TGTGCCAGCAGCTTGGGGGGGACTAGCGGGAACAATGAGCAGTTCTTC; CDR3aa: CASSLGGTSGNNEQFF
d_gene: NA; v_gene: TRBV7-9; j_gene: TRBJ2-7; abundance: NA; CDR3nt: TGTGCCAGCAGCTCGGGGAGGACAGTGGCCTACGAGCAGTACTTC; CDR3aa: CASSSGRTVAYEQYF
d_gene: TRBD1; v_gene: TRBV2; j_gene: TRBJ1-6; abundance: NA; CDR3nt: TGTGCCAGCAGTGAGGGACAGGGAGAATCACCCCTCCACTTT; CDR3aa: CASSEGQGESPLHF
d_gene: NA; v_gene: TRBV6-5; j_gene: TRBJ1-4; abundance: NA; CDR3nt: TGTGCCAGCAGCAGGGTGGGGTTCGAAAAACTGTTTTTT; CDR3aa: CASSRVGFEKLFF
d_gene: TRBD1; v_gene: TRBV6-5; j_gene: TRBJ1-1; abundance: NA; CDR3nt: TGTGCCAGCCGATTGACAGGGATCATGAACACTGAAGCTTTCTTT; CDR3aa: CASRLTGIMNTEAFF
d_gene: NA; v_gene: TRBV20-1; j_gene: TRBJ1-2; abundance: NA; CDR3nt: TGCAGTGCTAGTCTGGACTATGGCTACACCTTC; CDR3aa: CSASLDYGYTF